These T cell receptor beta chains were read from a single sample in a study of HIV-infected patients and healthy controls. TCRdb itself ran the 5' RACE reads through MiXCR, one entry per CDR3 protein. The sample shows about 18,000 distinct CDR3 sequences, approximately 19% of them seen only once. What was sequenced was CD8+ T cells from blood. The receptor source for this set is a human donor in good health. CDR3s include the opening cysteine and the closing phenylalanine or tryptophan. Each record gives: D gene, J gene, V gene, clone size, CDR3 protein, CDR3 DNA. A D gene is named only where the DNA matches it firmly. Clone sizes are given selectively: once, few, many, or a class where the clone is expanded.

TRBD1 | TRBJ1-2 | TRBV7-2 | . | CASSPPGQALRGYGYTF | TGTGCCAGCAGCCCCCCCGGACAGGCCTTGCGGGGCTATGGCTACACCTTC
. | TRBJ2-1 | TRBV2 | . | CASRVTGVPYNEQFF | TGTGCCAGCAGAGTTACGGGAGTACCCTACAATGAGCAGTTCTTC
TRBD2 | TRBJ2-7 | TRBV7-9 | few | CASSISDGREAYEQYF | TGTGCCAGCAGCATCTCGGACGGTCGGGAGGCCTACGAGCAGTACTTC
. | TRBJ1-1 | TRBV7-9 | few | CASSLDRPEAFF | TGTGCCAGCAGCTTAGACAGACCTGAAGCTTTCTTT
. | TRBJ1-1 | TRBV11-1 | . | CASSSLLYTEAFF | TGTGCCAGCAGCTCTCTTCTGTACACTGAAGCTTTCTTT
TRBD1 | TRBJ1-6 | TRBV7-2 | many | CASSISDRGNYNSPLHF | TGTGCCAGCAGCATAAGCGACAGGGGTAACTATAATTCACCCCTCCACTTT
TRBD2 | TRBJ2-1 | TRBV5-3 | . | CARSLARRAGSTRDNEQFF | TGTGCCAGAAGCTTGGCCCGACGAGCGGGGTCCACCAGGGACAATGAGCAGTTCTTC
. | TRBJ1-2 | TRBV3-1 | . | CASSPLTGDYGYTF | TGTGCCAGCAGCCCATTGACGGGTGACTATGGCTACACCTTC
. | TRBJ2-7 | TRBV6-5 | many | CASSYNRYEQYF | TGTGCCAGCAGTTACAACCGCTACGAGCAGTACTTC
. | TRBJ2-1 | TRBV29-1 | many | CSVPVYNEQFF | TGCAGCGTTCCTGTCTACAATGAGCAGTTCTTC
. | TRBJ2-1 | TRBV29-1 | many | CSVEDLGPPAPYNEQFF | TGCAGCGTTGAAGATCTTGGCCCACCCGCCCCGTACAATGAGCAGTTCTTC
. | TRBJ1-1 | TRBV29-1 | few | CSVARGWGTEAFF | TGCAGCGTTGCCAGGGGATGGGGCACTGAAGCTTTCTTT
. | TRBJ2-3 | TRBV7-2 | few | CASSLGGADTDTQYF | TGTGCCAGCAGCTTAGGGGGCGCGGACACAGATACGCAGTATTTT
TRBD2 | TRBJ2-5 | TRBV12-3/TRBV12-4 | few | CASSQDREGMETQYF | TGTGCCAGCAGTCAAGATCGGGAGGGGATGGAGACCCAGTACTTC
. | TRBJ2-3 | TRBV6-4 | many | CASSDSGTSRYF | TGTGCCAGCAGTGACTCCGGGACTTCTAGGTATTTT
. | TRBJ1-1 | TRBV5-5 | many | CASSFYVNTEAFF | TGTGCCAGCAGCTTTTATGTTAACACTGAAGCTTTCTTT
TRBD2 | TRBJ2-5 | TRBV7-2 | . | CASSLWGTSGGAGETQYF | TGTGCCAGCAGCTTATGGGGGACTAGCGGGGGGGCCGGAGAGACCCAGTACTTC
. | TRBJ2-7 | TRBV7-8 | . | CASSLGTEAYEQYF | TGTGCCAGCAGCTTAGGGACGGAAGCCTACGAGCAGTACTTC
. | TRBJ2-4 | TRBV5-4 | many | CASSPDLSTKNIQYF | TGTGCCAGCAGCCCAGATCTCTCGACCAAAAACATTCAGTACTTC
TRBD2 | TRBJ2-1 | TRBV28 | medium-sized | CASSPPGLAGHNEQFF | TGTGCCAGCAGTCCCCCGGGACTAGCGGGACACAATGAGCAGTTCTTC
. | TRBJ1-1 | TRBV13 | . | CASSLGDTFLMNTEAFF | TGTGCCAGCAGCTTAGGGGACACTTTCCTCATGAACACTGAAGCTTTCTTT
. | TRBJ2-3 | TRBV7-8 | many | CASSLRTGTDTQYF | TGTGCCAGCAGCTTAAGGACCGGCACAGATACGCAGTATTTT
. | TRBJ2-7 | TRBV4-1 | medium-sized | CASSQTLTREQYF | TGCGCCAGCAGCCAGACCCTCACGCGTGAGCAGTACTTC
. | TRBJ1-5 | TRBV5-8 | . | CASSPLEDRAQHF | TGTGCCAGCAGCCCCTTGGAAGATAGGGCCCAGCATTTT
TRBD1 | TRBJ1-2 | TRBV29-1 | few | CSVEGGLDRIYGYTF | TGCAGCGTTGAAGGGGGTTTGGACAGGATCTATGGCTACACCTTC
. | TRBJ2-2 | TRBV24-1 | many | CATSDFGFRAGTGELFF | TGTGCCACCAGTGATTTTGGATTTAGGGCGGGCACCGGGGAGCTGTTTTTT
. | TRBJ2-7 | TRBV6-6 | . | CASSYPRVRGPIYEQYF | TGTGCCAGCAGTTACCCACGGGTAAGAGGACCAATCTACGAGCAGTACTTC
. | TRBJ2-1 | TRBV27 | . | CASSLYTLGNEQFF | TGTGCCAGCAGTTTATATACTTTGGGCAATGAGCAGTTCTTC
. | TRBJ2-7 | TRBV28 | few | CASSLGGGSEQYF | TGTGCCAGCAGTTTAGGGGGAGGTTCCGAGCAGTACTTC
. | TRBJ2-3 | TRBV10-1 | many | CASSESQGRTDTQYF | TGCGCCAGCAGTGAGTCGCAGGGGCGCACAGATACGCAGTATTTT
TRBD2 | TRBJ2-1 | TRBV6-5 | many | CASSYVGLAGAEQFF | TGTGCCAGCAGTTACGTTGGACTAGCGGGAGCCGAGCAGTTCTTC
. | TRBJ2-1 | TRBV4-1 | few | CASSQDLASPPHNEQFF | TGCGCCAGCAGCCAAGATCTGGCTTCCCCACCACACAATGAGCAGTTCTTC
TRBD1 | TRBJ1-2 | TRBV29-1 | few | CSSFGQGIYGYTF | TGCAGCTCCTTTGGACAGGGGATCTATGGCTACACCTTC
. | TRBJ1-1 | TRBV6-5 | many | CASREGLHTEAFF | TGTGCCAGCAGGGAGGGGTTGCACACTGAAGCTTTCTTT
. | TRBJ2-7 | TRBV27 | few | CASSSGRWFHEQYF | TGTGCCAGCAGTTCGGGGCGCTGGTTTCACGAGCAGTACTTC
. | TRBJ2-5 | TRBV9 | many | CASSVGITGGGETQYF | TGTGCCAGCAGCGTAGGAATAACCGGGGGCGGTGAGACCCAGTACTTC
TRBD1 | TRBJ1-2 | TRBV5-4 | . | CASSFRDSSIYGYTF | TGTGCCAGCAGCTTCCGGGACAGTAGTATCTATGGCTACACCTTC
TRBD1 | TRBJ1-1 | TRBV6-2/TRBV6-3 | once | CASRSGGAYTEAFF | TGTGCCAGCAGATCAGGGGGCGCGTACACTGAAGCTTTCTTT
. | TRBJ2-7 | TRBV11-3 | . | CASRGHPLYEQYF | TGTGCCAGCAGGGGACACCCCCTATACGAGCAGTACTTC
. | TRBJ1-5 | TRBV20-1 | . | CSARAGAGSNQPQHF | TGCAGTGCTAGAGCGGGGGCAGGGAGCAATCAGCCCCAGCATTTT
. | TRBJ2-2 | TRBV27 | few | CASTLGASNTGELFF | TGTGCCAGCACCCTGGGGGCATCGAACACCGGGGAGCTGTTTTTT
. | TRBJ2-7 | TRBV14 | few | CASSQHKGGGIYEQYF | TGTGCCAGCAGCCAACACAAGGGTGGAGGGATCTACGAGCAGTACTTC
. | TRBJ1-6 | TRBV6-2/TRBV6-3 | medium-sized | CASSGGLPNNSPLHF | TGTGCCAGCAGTGGGGGGCTGCCGAATAATTCACCCCTCCACTTT
. | TRBJ2-1 | TRBV7-9 | . | CASSPPGTAGEQFF | TGTGCCAGCAGCCCCCCGGGGACAGCGGGTGAGCAGTTCTTC
. | TRBJ2-7 | TRBV13 | . | CASSRLAYEQYF | TGTGCCAGCAGCCGACTAGCCTACGAGCAGTACTTC
TRBD1 | TRBJ2-3 | TRBV4-3 | few | CASSLMTGVSSDTQYF | TGCGCCAGCAGCCTCATGACAGGGGTTTCTTCAGATACGCAGTATTTT
TRBD1 | TRBJ2-5 | TRBV19 | . | CASTLAGTGAQETQYF | TGTGCCAGTACCCTCGCCGGGACAGGCGCCCAAGAGACCCAGTACTTC
. | TRBJ1-4 | TRBV11-3 | . | CASSLEIRQDHNEKLFF | TGTGCCAGCAGCCTCGAAATAAGACAGGACCATAATGAAAAACTGTTTTTT
. | TRBJ1-3 | TRBV7-9 | . | CASSSTVSGNTIYF | TGTGCCAGCAGCTCGACGGTGTCCGGAAACACCATATATTTT
TRBD1 | TRBJ1-1 | TRBV12-3/TRBV12-4 | . | CASSPGTGDVGNTEAFF | TGTGCCAGCAGCCCCGGGACAGGGGACGTGGGGAACACTGAAGCTTTCTTT
TRBD2 | TRBJ2-1 | TRBV7-8 | . | CASSLAGAGGSNEQFF | TGTGCCAGCAGCTTAGCGGGAGCGGGGGGTTCCAATGAGCAGTTCTTC
. | TRBJ2-3 | TRBV3-1 | many | CASSQGGSTDTQYF | TGTGCCAGCAGCCAGGGTGGGAGCACAGATACGCAGTATTTT
. | TRBJ1-1 | TRBV12-3/TRBV12-4 | few | CASSFGGTEAFF | TGTGCCAGCAGTTTTGGTGGGACTGAAGCTTTCTTT